This T cell receptor (beta chain) is from a study of T cell changes during pregnancy in multiple sclerosis. The data were produced by immunoSEQ multiplex PCR, yet TCRdb's version contains in-frame clones alone and is incomplete. The sample yields 70,000 to 90,000 clones, about 93% seen once. Trimming cost V 1 base and J 2 bases; bases outside gene matches: 8. Germline CDR1 and CDR2: SGHDN and FVKESK. This CDR3 has 16 amino acids. The receptor comes from a female donor with multiple sclerosis, enrolled in a pregnancy study. The V call is TRBV14, the J call TRBJ2-7, with 7 bases that match TRBD2. The source material was peripheral blood, sampled in the first trimester of pregnancy. The CDR3 bases are TGTGCCAGCAGCCAAGTCGATGGGCTAGCGGCCTACGAGCAGTACTTC. Amino acids: CASSQVDGLAAYEQYF.